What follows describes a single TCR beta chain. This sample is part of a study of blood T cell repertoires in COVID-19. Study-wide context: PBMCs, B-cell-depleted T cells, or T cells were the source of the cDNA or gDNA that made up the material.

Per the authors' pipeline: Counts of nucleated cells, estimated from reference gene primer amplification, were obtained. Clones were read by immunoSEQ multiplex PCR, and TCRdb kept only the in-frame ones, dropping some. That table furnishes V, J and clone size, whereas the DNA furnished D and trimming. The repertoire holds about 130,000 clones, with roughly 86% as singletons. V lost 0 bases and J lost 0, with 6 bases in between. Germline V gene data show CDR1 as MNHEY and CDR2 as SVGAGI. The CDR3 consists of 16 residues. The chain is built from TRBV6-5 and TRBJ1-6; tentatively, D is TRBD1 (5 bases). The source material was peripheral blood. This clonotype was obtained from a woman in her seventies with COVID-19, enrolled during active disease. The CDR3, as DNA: TGTGCCAGCAGTTACTCCGGGGGCTCCTATAATTCACCCCTCCACTTT. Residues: CASSYSGGSYNSPLHF.